This T cell receptor beta chain appears in the sequencing data of a study of OX40 agonist ivuxolimab in advanced cancers. The CDR3 runs 13 residues. Trimming cost V 2 bases and J 1 base, with 5 bases left between them. Per germline, CDR1 SGHAT and CDR2 FQNNGV. Using immunoSEQ multiplex PCR, the repertoire was profiled, and TCRdb retains in-frame clones only, with some absent. The table records approximately 61,000 clones, over 75% of them present only once. The count of this clone is one. The source material was CD4+ or CD8+ T cells sorted from blood, sampled in a trial of the OX40 agonist ivuxolimab. The TCR was taken from an adult with an advanced solid tumor such as melanoma, head and neck, liver or kidney cancer. The J gene is TRBJ2-5, the V gene TRBV11-2, with unresolved D. The CDR3 DNA reads as TGTGCCAGCAGCTTAAGCCGCCAAGAGACCCAGTACTTC. Translated: CASSLSRQETQYF.